This TCR beta chain originates from a study of graft-versus-host responses after intestinal transplantation. As for the study in general: Every recipient had anti-thymocyte globulin induction and around 3 years of tacrolimus plus steroids.

The data were produced by immunoSEQ multiplex PCR, yet TCRdb's version contains in-frame clones alone and is incomplete. The data show some 90,000 clones, approximately 82% seen once. Points on this clone: Its target is unknown.

Study-level results: The study associated peak circulating GvH clone levels with early post-transplant HvG declines. Graft-versus-host to host-versus-graft clonal ratios in allografts were high in patients with graft-donor T cell macrochimerism. Researchers found GvH clones in recipient marrow, and some showed up first in ileum or blood.

V gave up 6 bases and J gave up 1 base; unmatched junction bases: 4. The CDR3 is 15 residues long. Looked up from germline, CDR1 is MNHEY and CDR2 is SVGAGI. The sequences come from unstimulated CD4+ T cells sorted from spleen or lymph node cells, collected before intestinal transplant. The chain carries TRBV6-5 and TRBJ2-2, with 8 bases matching TRBD1. The receptor was isolated from a human donor who received an intestinal transplant. CDR3 protein: CASRMGQVNTGELFF. Here the CDR3 DNA reads TGTGCCAGCAGGATGGGACAGGTGAACACCGGGGAGCTGTTTTTT.